The clone carrying this T cell receptor beta chain was seen once. Its target is not known. This entry belongs to a study of cytomegalovirus exposure and HLA in healthy donors. Whole-study findings and limits: Rarity marked most TCR sequences, yet some public TCRs occurred in many donors. Specificity for CMV antigens was confirmed in vitro for three of the CMV-associated chains. According to the study, approximately 150 TCR beta chains were cytomegalovirus-associated.

The CDR3 spans 14 residues. V was cut by 6 bases and J by 3 bases, with 11 bases left in between. Germline V lookup: CDR1 MNHEY, CDR2 SMNVEV (reference sequence). Method: immunoSEQ multiplex PCR; TCRdb's copy keeps in-frame clones and lacks some. The sample has 250,000 to 350,000 clones; approximately 90% are singletons. The donors were part of the validation cohort of more than 90 subjects. That cohort was separate from the first cohort, which comprised some 670 subjects. The TCR was taken from a woman younger than 45 in good health and CMV-seropositive. V is TRBV27 and J is TRBJ2-2; either TRBD1 or TRBD2 may fit D (5 bases each). The sequenced sample consisted of PBMCs. CDR3 coding DNA: TGTGCCAGCAGAGGGCTGGGGGACACCGGGGAGCTGTTTTTT. Translated: CASRGLGDTGELFF.